Listed here are 21 T cell receptor beta chains from one sample, sequenced in a study of regulatory T cells in long-lasting Graves disease. Construction of TCR beta libraries relied on iRepertoire HTBI primers and on Arm-PCR targeting CDR3 regions. TCRdb passed the multiplex PCR reads through MiXCR, listing each CDR3 protein once. The table lists hundreds of thousands of distinct CDR3 sequences, roughly 13% of them singletons. Time point of the sample: newly diagnosed GD, antithyroid drugs for less than 3 months. The TCR library was made from RNA that had been extracted from PBMCs in TRIzol. In addition, the sample was reused for a study of T cells in Graves' hyperthyroidism and ophthalmopathy.

The sample here was peripheral blood mononuclear cells (PBMCs), taken at new diagnosis, from a patient treated with antithyroid drugs. The origin of the receptors is a man younger than 40 with Graves disease.

With regard to this clonotype: This may come from a read error, since a much larger clone is one base off. The chain is built from TRBV29-1 and TRBJ2-7, with TRBD1 matching over 7 bases. CDR3 length equals 12 residues. V was pared by 7 bases and J by 6 bases, with 9 bases of the junction left unmatched. Germline CDR1 is SQVTM and CDR2 is ANQGSEA. The CDR3 DNA sequence: TGCAGCGCCTCGGGACAGAGAGGCGAGCAGTACTTC. Translated: CSASGQRGEQYF.

This clonotype was seen a few times. The V call is TRBV29-1, the J call TRBJ1-2, with 9 bases aligning to TRBD1. The CDR3 runs to 15 residues. Germline V CDR1 and CDR2: SQVTM, ANQGSEA. V shed 6 bases and J 7 bases; nucleotides not matched to a gene: 15. Here the CDR3 reads CSVPLSSDRGFGYTF. Here the CDR3 DNA reads TGCAGCGTCCCCTTAAGTTCGGACAGGGGATTTGGCTACACCTTC.

Many counts were recorded for this clonotype. This chain joins TRBV7-9 and TRBJ2-5; D unresolved. Germline V lookup: CDR1 SEHNR, CDR2 FQNEAQ (reference sequence). V gave up 5 bases and J gave up 5 bases, with 12 bases separating them. The length of the CDR3 is 13 residues. The CDR3 nucleotides are TGTGCCAGCAGCCGCACAACGGCGGAGACCCAGTACTTC. This sequence encodes CASSRTTAETQYF.

This clonotype was seen repeatedly, ten times or more. The chain carries TRBV2 and TRBJ1-1; the D gene is possibly TRBD1 (5 bases). CDR3 length equals 16 residues. Germline CDR1 reads SNHLY; CDR2 reads FYNNEI. V lost 4 bases to trimming and J lost 4 bases, with 19 bases between them. The CDR3 reads CASSGQIIIKGTEAFF. The DNA of the CDR3 is TGTGCCAGCAGTGGACAGATTATAATAAAGGGCACTGAAGCTTTCTTT. Supplemented by reference TRBV2 and TRBJ1-1, the full variable domain reads EPEVTQTPSHQVTQMGQEVILRCVPISNHLYFYWYRQILGQKVEFLVSFYNNEISEKSEIFDDQFSVERPDGSNFTLKIRSTKLEDSAMYFCASSGQIIIKGTEAFFGQGTRLTVV.

This clonotype was detected only a few times. The genes are TRBV27 and TRBJ1-5; D might be TRBD1 (6 bases). The CDR3 has 17 amino acids. CDR1 and CDR2 from the germline V gene are MNHEY and SMNVEV (reference sequence). Trimming took 4 bases from V and 4 from J, leaving 20 bases between them. The CDR3 sequence is CASSSGTQNLANQPQHF. The CDR3 nucleotides are TGTGCCAGCAGTTCCGGGACACAAAATCTAGCAAATCAGCCCCAGCATTTT.

The sample holds many counts of this clonotype. The chain has TRBV7-9 and TRBJ2-1; 7 bases line up with TRBD1. Germline trimming cut 4 bases from V and 7 bases from J; bases unmatched to any gene: 7. The CDR3 runs to 14 residues. Germline CDR1 and CDR2: SEHNR and FQNEAQ (reference sequence). DNA for the CDR3: TGTGCCAGCAGCTACCCAGACAGGGCAAATGAGCAGTTCTTC. Protein: CASSYPDRANEQFF.

This clonotype was recorded many times. V is TRBV7-9 and J is TRBJ2-2; D unresolved. From germline, CDR1 is SEHNR and CDR2 FQNEAQ (reference sequence). The CDR3 covers 14 residues. Trimming stripped 5 bases from V and 5 bases from J, with 12 bases between. The CDR3 here is CASSPLSGTGELFF. The CDR3 nucleotides are TGTGCCAGCAGCCCCCTGTCGGGTACCGGGGAGCTGTTTTTT. Using reference TRBV7-9 and TRBJ2-2 for the parts outside the CDR3, the full variable domain is DTGVSQNPRHKITKRGQNVTFRCDPISEHNRLYWYRQTLGQGPEFLTYFQNEAQLEKSRLLSDRFSAERPKGSFSTLEIQRTEQGDSAMYLCASSPLSGTGELFFGEGSRLTVL.

This clonotype showed up just a few times. This chain uses TRBV29-1 with TRBJ1-1; tentative D call: TRBD1 (6 bases). The V gene lost 3 bases and the J gene lost 1 base, with 12 bases spanning the gap. The CDR3 runs 14 residues. Germline CDR1 reads SQVTM; CDR2 reads ANQGSEA. CDR3 region: CSVDNGQTNTEAFF. In DNA, the CDR3 is TGCAGCGTTGATAATGGACAGACGAACACTGAAGCTTTCTTT. The full variable domain, with the rest looked up from reference TRBV29-1 and TRBJ1-1, is SAVISQKPSRDICQRGTSLTIQCQVDSQVTMMFWYRQQPGQSLTLIATANQGSEATYESGFVIDKFPISRPNLTFSTLTVSNMSPEDSSIYLCSVDNGQTNTEAFFGQGTRLTVV.

This clonotype was detected ten times or more. The chain links TRBV7-2 to TRBJ2-3; D is unresolved. The CDR3 is 18 residues long. Germline V gene lookup returns CDR1 SGHTA and CDR2 FQGNSA. Trimming removed 1 base at V and 2 bases at J, with 19 bases between. CDR3 amino acids: CASSLGLGRSGFTDTQYF. The CDR3 region has the DNA TGTGCCAGCAGCTTAGGCCTTGGAAGGAGTGGGTTCACAGATACGCAGTATTTT. The full variable domain, completed using reference TRBV7-2 and TRBJ2-3, is GAGVSQSPSNKVTEKGKDVELRCDPISGHTALYWYRQSLGQGLEFLIYFQGNSAPDKSGLPSDRFSAERTGGSVSTLTIQRTQQEDSAVYLCASSLGLGRSGFTDTQYFGPGTRLTVL.

This clonotype was seen more than once but under ten times. The chain carries TRBV19 and TRBJ1-1; D gene ambiguous. Germline V gene data show CDR1 as LNHDA and CDR2 as SQIVND (reference sequence). With 6 bases removed from V and 11 bases from J, the gap between germline ends came to 13 bases. The CDR3 length is 11 residues. CDR3 DNA sequence: TGTGCCAGTAGCCTCGGGAATACGGCTTTCTTT. Protein sequence: CASSLGNTAFF.

This clonotype was recorded a few times. The rearrangement joins TRBV12-3 or TRBV12-4 to TRBJ2-5; D is possibly TRBD2 (6 bases). Trimming took off 5 bases at V and 7 bases at J, with 11 bases between the two ends. The CDR3 sequence is 12 residues long. The CDR3, as DNA: TGTGCCAGCAGTAGGGACTTGAGGACCCAGTACTTC. As protein: CASSRDLRTQYF.

This clonotype was observed many times. The rearrangement uses TRBV12-3 or TRBV12-4 and TRBJ2-7; maybe TRBD1 (6 bases). The CDR3 consists of 13 residues. V was cut by 9 bases and J by 7 bases, with 19 bases left in between. CDR3 nucleotides: TGTGCCAGTCTGGGACATAGCTCGGGGGAGCAGTACTTC. It codes for CASLGHSSGEQYF.

The chain has TRBV20-1 and TRBJ2-2; D ambiguous. This CDR3 spans 13 amino acids. From germline, CDR1 is DFQATT and CDR2 SNEGSKA (reference sequence). Trimming cost V 4 bases and J 1 base, with 7 bases left between them. This chain's CDR3 is CSAIPRNTGELFF. CDR3 nucleotide sequence: TGCAGTGCTATACCCAGGAACACCGGGGAGCTGTTTTTT.

As for this clonotype: Possible read error: a much larger clone is one base away. This chain links TRBV7-9 with TRBJ2-2; 10 bases match TRBD1. Germline V gives CDR1 SEHNR, CDR2 FQNEAQ (reference sequence). CDR3 length: 16 amino acids. CDR3 loop: CASSARDRGNTGDLFF. CDR3 in DNA: TGTGCCAGCAGCGCGAGGGACAGGGGAAACACCGGGGACCTGTTTTTT.

Comment on this clonotype: Since a far larger clone is one base different, this is likely a read error. V is TRBV5-1 and J is TRBJ2-4, with a tentative D call TRBD2 (5 bases). V was trimmed by 0 bases and J by 13 bases, leaving 20 bases between them. Germline V gene data show CDR1 as SGHRS and CDR2 as YFSETQ. The CDR3 is 15 amino acids. CDR3 DNA sequence: TGCGCCAGCAGCTTGGCAGGACTGGATGGCGGTGAGCAGTACTTC. It translates to CASSLAGLDGGEQYF.

Many counts were recorded for this clonotype. This sequence joins TRBV2 and TRBJ2-4; tentatively, D is TRBD2 (5 bases). The CDR3 runs 12 residues. Germline V gives CDR1 SNHLY, CDR2 FYNNEI. Between the trimmed V and J ends, which lost 6 bases and 8 bases, there was a span of 11 bases. The CDR3 nucleotides are TGTGCCAGCAGCGTGACCGGGGACATTCAGTACTTC. This encodes CASSVTGDIQYF.

This clonotype turned up a few times. The chain recombines TRBV12-3 or TRBV12-4 with TRBJ2-1; no firm D call. CDR3 length: 12 amino acids. Deletions cut 0 bases from V and 15 bases from J, with 12 bases between. The CDR3 spells CASSLAEFRRFF. The CDR3 region has the DNA TGTGCCAGCAGTTTAGCCGAGTTCCGACGGTTCTTC.

Comments on this clonotype: Its ends do not fully match the called genes, so a read error is possible. This chain joins TRBV11-2 and TRBJ2-2; D is possibly TRBD2 (6 bases). Germline CDR1 SGHAT, CDR2 FQNNGV. The CDR3 runs 14 residues. CDR3 sequence: CASSLTSWGGEVFF. CDR3 nucleotide sequence: TGTGCCAGCAGCTTAACTAGCTGGGGCGGGGAGGTGTTTTTT. Complete variable domain (other parts from reference TRBV11-2 and TRBJ2-2): EAGVAQSPRYKIIEKRQSVAFWCNPISGHATLYWYQQILGQGPKLLIQFQNNGVVDDSQLPKDRFSAERLKGVDSTLKIQPAKLEDSAVYLCASSLTSWGGEVFFGEGSRLTVL.

This clonotype was detected ten times or more. The chain uses TRBV2 and TRBJ2-6, with D perhaps assigned TRBD1 or TRBD2 (5 bases each). Germline-derived CDR1 and CDR2 are SNHLY and FYNNEI. Trimming left V 8 bases short and J 2 bases short, with 13 bases between. The CDR3 covers 15 residues. CDR3 loop: CASSLMGAGANVLTF. The CDR3 region has the DNA TGTGCCAGCTCCCTAATGGGGGCTGGGGCCAACGTCCTGACTTTC. Looking up the rest from reference TRBV2 and TRBJ2-6 gives the full variable domain: EPEVTQTPSHQVTQMGQEVILRCVPISNHLYFYWYRQILGQKVEFLVSFYNNEISEKSEIFDDQFSVERPDGSNFTLKIRSTKLEDSAMYFCASSLMGAGANVLTFGAGSRLTVL.

A remark on this clonotype: A far bigger clonotype differs at one base, so this is likely a read error. The chain is built from TRBV12-3 or TRBV12-4 and TRBJ2-1; 7 bases are a match to TRBD2. The CDR3 has 14 residues. Trimming at V came to 3 bases and at J to 10 bases, leaving 9 bases not matched to a gene. The CDR3 reads CASSFWEGHYEQFF. The CDR3 nucleotides are TGTGCCAGCAGTTTCTGGGAGGGCCACTACGAGCAGTTCTTC.

This clonotype has at least ten counts. The chain is built from TRBV25-1 and TRBJ1-1; 10 bases map to TRBD1. The CDR3 is made up of 16 amino acids. Germline trimming cut 4 bases from V and 1 base from J; bases unmatched to any gene: 6. CDR1 and CDR2 (germline): MGHDK, SYGVNS. CDR3 nucleotides: TGTGCCAGCAGTGCCGGGACAGGGGTGGGGAACACTGAAGCTTTCTTT. It is translated as CASSAGTGVGNTEAFF.